This TCR beta chain was sequenced in a study of shared clonotypes between healthy human individuals. Regarding the study as a whole: Generation probability values for non-shared clonotypes were lower than those for clonotypes shared by all four donors.

The repertoire was sequenced with immunoSEQ multiplex PCR; TCRdb's copy has only in-frame clones and lacks some. Found here are around 700,000 clones, less than 85% of them singletons; the top ten hold approximately 1.6%. In the case of this clone: What it binds is not known.

The CDR3 is 15 residues long. The V gene's germline CDR1 is SGHVS and CDR2 FNYEAQ. Trimming took 3 bases from V and 3 from J, leaving 12 bases between them. The sample was memory CD4+ T cells sorted from blood. The sample's subset: CD45RA-negative fraction. The sequence came from a woman in her twenties or thirties in good health. This sequence joins TRBV7-6 and TRBJ2-1; D not certain. CDR3 amino acids: CASSFPRNSYNEQFF. The CDR3 DNA sequence: TGTGCCAGCAGCTTCCCCAGGAACAGCTACAATGAGCAGTTCTTC.